This T cell receptor beta chain came from a study of cytomegalovirus exposure and HLA in healthy donors. The PCR made use of 60 Vbeta and 13 Jbeta primers. Some clones are missing from TCRdb's copy, which holds only in-frame ones; the method was immunoSEQ multiplex PCR. This table holds fewer than 250,000 clones, 83% found once. Details on this clone: Its target is not known.

Study-wide results and limits: An Asian-associated ancestry cluster reportedly showed fewer N-insertions than the approximately 700-donor mean in a later analysis. Exclusion applied to some V segments, including TRBV6-2 and TRBV6-3, as they were indistinguishable. Associated with cytomegalovirus, according to the listing, were 164 TCR beta chains.

The CDR3 has 12 residues. Germline V gene data show CDR1 as SGHRS and CDR2 as YFSETQ. V lost 4 bases and J lost 6, with 8 bases in between. The chain combines TRBV5-1 with TRBJ2-1; tentatively, D is TRBD1 (6 bases). This receptor was obtained from a girl aged 10-17 years in good health and CMV-seronegative. The source material was PBMCs. The CDR3 spells CASSQTGNEQFF. CDR3 DNA sequence: TGCGCCAGCAGCCAGACAGGCAATGAGCAGTTCTTC. Looking up the rest from reference TRBV5-1 and TRBJ2-1 gives the full variable domain: KAGVTQTPRYLIKTRGQQVTLSCSPISGHRSVSWYQQTPGQGLQFLFEYFSETQRNKGNFPGRFSGRQFSNSRSEMNVSTLELGDSALYLCASSQTGNEQFFGPGTRLTVL.